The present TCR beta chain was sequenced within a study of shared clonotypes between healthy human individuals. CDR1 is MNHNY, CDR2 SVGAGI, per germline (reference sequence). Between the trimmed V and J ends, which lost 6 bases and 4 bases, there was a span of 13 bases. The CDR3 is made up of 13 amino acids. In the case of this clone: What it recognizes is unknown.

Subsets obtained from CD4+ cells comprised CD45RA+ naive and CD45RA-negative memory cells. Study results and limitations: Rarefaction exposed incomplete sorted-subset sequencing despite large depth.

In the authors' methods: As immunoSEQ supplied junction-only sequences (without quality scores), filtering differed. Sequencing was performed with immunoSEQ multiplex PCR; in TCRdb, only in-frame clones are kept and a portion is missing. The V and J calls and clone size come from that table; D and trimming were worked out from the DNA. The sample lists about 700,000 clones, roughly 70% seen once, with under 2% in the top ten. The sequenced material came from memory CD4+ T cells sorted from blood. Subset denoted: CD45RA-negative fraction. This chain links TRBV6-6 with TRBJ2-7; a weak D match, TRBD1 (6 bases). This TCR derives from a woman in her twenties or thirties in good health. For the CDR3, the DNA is TGTGCCAGCAGACCCGGAGGACAGTACGAGCAGTACTTC. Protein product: CASRPGGQYEQYF.